This T cell receptor beta chain is from a study of cytotoxic CD8 clonotypes in ibrutinib-treated CLL. This table comes from immunoSEQ multiplex PCR, and its TCRdb copy is limited to in-frame clones, with some not included. The sample lists approximately 350,000 clones, roughly 70% seen once, with about 5.9% in the top ten. From germline, CDR1 is MGHRA and CDR2 YSYEKL. V gave up 0 bases and J gave up 0 bases; unmatched junction bases: 2. CDR3 length: 15 residues. This clone was observed a handful of times. The starting material was PBMCs, obtained after 36 months of ibrutinib treatment. This TCR was recovered from a human donor with chronic lymphocytic leukemia. The gene calls are TRBV4-1 and TRBJ2-7; 7 nucleotides match TRBD2. The CDR3 bases are TGCGCCAGCAGCCAAGATAGCGGGTACTCCTACGAGCAGTACTTC. Protein sequence: CASSQDSGYSYEQYF.